The 27 T cell receptor beta chains presented below share a single source sample, sequenced in a study of shared clonotypes between healthy human individuals. TCRdb's copy holds only in-frame clones and misses some; the assay was immunoSEQ multiplex PCR. In the table there are about 1.5 million clones, about 98% of which are singletons. Input material: naive CD4+ T cells sorted from blood. The subset: CD45RA+ positively selected. The receptors were gathered from a man under 40 in good health.

The sample holds a few counts of this clone. V gene TRBV5-1 combines with J gene TRBJ1-1, with TRBD1 matching 9 bases. V dropped 3 bases and J dropped 1; count of bases not matched to a gene: 1. CDR3 size: 14 residues. Germline CDR1 SGHRS, CDR2 YFSETQ. The CDR3 nucleotides are TGCGCCAGCAGCTGGGGACAGGGGAACACTGAAGCTTTCTTT. This encodes CASSWGQGNTEAFF.

V and J are TRBV5-4 and TRBJ2-5; a possible D gene is TRBD2 (6 bases). The V gene lost 5 bases and the J gene lost 2 bases, with 10 bases spanning the gap. Germline-derived CDR1 and CDR2 are SGHNT and YYREEE (reference sequence). The CDR3 has 13 amino acids. The CDR3 loop reads CASRGGPQETQYF. CDR3 nucleotide sequence: TGTGCCAGCAGAGGAGGGCCTCAAGAGACCCAGTACTTC.

V gene TRBV5-6 combines with J gene TRBJ2-7; the match to TRBD2 covers 7 bases. The J segment lost 5 bases and the V segment lost 0 bases, leaving 11 bases of the junction unmatched. Germline CDR1 and CDR2: SGHDT and YYEEEE. The CDR3 sequence is 16 residues long. The CDR3 spells CASSLVTSILVHEQYF. CDR3 coding DNA: TGTGCCAGCAGCTTGGTGACTAGCATTCTTGTGCACGAGCAGTACTTC.

The rearrangement links TRBV5-6 to TRBJ1-3; D is uncertain. Trimming left V 0 bases short and J 4 bases short, with 11 bases between. Germline CDR1 is SGHDT and CDR2 is YYEEEE. This CDR3 spans 15 amino acids. The CDR3 is CASSLGTGPGNTIYF. Here the CDR3 DNA reads TGTGCCAGCAGCTTGGGGACTGGGCCCGGAAACACCATATATTTT.

V usage is TRBV14 and J usage is TRBJ2-1; 8 nucleotides match TRBD2. The germline gives CDR1 SGHDN, CDR2 FVKESK. The CDR3 has 16 residues. The ends lost 0 bases at V and 6 bases at J; junction bases unmatched: 7. The CDR3 loop reads CASSQDAAGGLNEQFF. CDR3 nucleotide sequence: TGTGCCAGCAGCCAAGATGCCGCGGGAGGTCTCAATGAGCAGTTCTTC.

The rearrangement links TRBV5-1 to TRBJ2-7; D not resolved. With 4 bases removed from V and 6 bases from J, the gap between germline ends came to 14 bases. The CDR3 runs 13 residues. CDR1 and CDR2 (germline): SGHRS, YFSETQ. CDR3 amino acids: CASSALWGGEQYF. CDR3 bases: TGCGCCAGCAGCGCGCTGTGGGGTGGCGAGCAGTACTTC.

This chain connects TRBV14 to TRBJ1-1; tentative D call: TRBD1 (5 bases). Germline V lookup: CDR1 SGHDN, CDR2 FVKESK. With 0 bases removed from V and 6 bases from J, the gap between germline ends came to 14 bases. There are 15 residues in the CDR3. The CDR3 DNA reads TGTGCCAGCAGCCAAGACGGGCAGGGCGACTCTGAAGCTTTCTTT. Translated, it gives CASSQDGQGDSEAFF. Together with reference TRBV14 and TRBJ1-1, the CDR3 gives the full variable domain: EAGVTQFPSHSVIEKGQTVTLRCDPISGHDNLYWYRRVMGKEIKFLLHFVKESKQDESGMPNNRFLAERTGGTYSTLKVQPAELEDSGVYFCASSQDGQGDSEAFFGQGTRLTVV.

This chain links TRBV30 with TRBJ1-1, with D hard to call. The CDR3 consists of 14 residues. The germline CDR1 and CDR2 sequences are GTSNPN and SVGIG (reference sequence). V shed 1 base and J shed 4 bases, with 13 bases lying between them. CDR3 loop: CAWSATLHGTEAFF. The CDR3 DNA reads TGTGCCTGGAGTGCGACGCTTCATGGCACTGAAGCTTTCTTT.

The genes are TRBV28 and TRBJ1-1; D remains unclear. This CDR3 is 13 amino acids long. Trimming removed 6 bases at V and 4 bases at J, with 12 bases between. In germline, CDR1 is MDHEN, CDR2 SYDVKM. The DNA for the CDR3 is TGTGCCAGCAGCTCTGAGCGAGGCACTGAAGCTTTCTTT. Protein: CASSSERGTEAFF.

The chain is built from TRBV2 and TRBJ2-7; D perhaps matches TRBD2 (5 bases). Germline V gene sequence: CDR1 SNHLY, CDR2 FYNNEI. Trimming cost V 2 bases and J 4 bases, with 15 bases left between them. This CDR3 is 15 amino acids long. CDR3 sequence (DNA): TGTGCCAGCAGTGAAAACCACGAGGGTCTGTACGAGCAGTACTTC. Protein: CASSENHEGLYEQYF.

V and J are TRBV13 and TRBJ2-7, with 7 positions matching TRBD1. CDR3 length: 17 residues. Per germline, CDR1 PRHDT and CDR2 FYEKMQ (reference sequence). With 3 bases clipped from V and 0 bases from J, the junction kept 11 bases outside the gene matches. The CDR3 nucleotides read TGTGCCAGCAGCTTTGGGGACAGCTTGATGAGCTCCTACGAGCAGTACTTC. Encoded protein: CASSFGDSLMSSYEQYF.

This clone was seen only once. V gene TRBV5-1 combines with J gene TRBJ2-5; D is unresolved. This CDR3 is built from 14 residues. Germline values: CDR1 SGHRS, CDR2 YFSETQ. Trimming took off 2 bases at V and 5 bases at J, with 13 bases between the two ends. The CDR3, as DNA: TGCGCCAGCAGCTTAGGGTCGATGGGGGAGACCCAGTACTTC. Protein: CASSLGSMGETQYF.

This chain joins TRBV28 and TRBJ1-4; D remains unclear. Per germline, CDR1 MDHEN and CDR2 SYDVKM. Trimming removed 3 bases at V and 7 bases at J, with 9 bases between. This CDR3 has 13 amino acids. CDR3 sequence: CASSFSPGEKLFF. The CDR3 nucleotides read TGTGCCAGCAGTTTTTCGCCGGGTGAAAAACTGTTTTTT.

The chain employs TRBV11-2 and TRBJ2-2; tentative D call: TRBD2 (6 bases). Trimming removed 5 bases from V and 1 base from J, with 14 bases in between. Looked up from germline, CDR1 is SGHAT and CDR2 is FQNNGV. The CDR3 is 16 amino acids. The CDR3 loop reads CASSTSSVGNTGELFF. The CDR3 DNA is TGTGCCAGCAGCACCTCTAGCGTCGGGAACACCGGGGAGCTGTTTTTT.

The chain couples TRBV11-3 to TRBJ2-3, with D perhaps TRBD2 (6 bases). The germline CDR1 and CDR2 sequences are SGHNT and YENEEA. V lost 5 bases and J lost 4, with 22 bases in between. The CDR3 length is 17 residues. The CDR3, as DNA: TGTGCCAGCAGCCCCGGGGGATGGGAGGCCAGAGCAGATACGCAGTATTTT. Translated, it gives CASSPGGWEARADTQYF.

V and J are TRBV28 and TRBJ2-7, with 10 bases identical to TRBD2. J gave up 1 base and V 10 bases, and 16 bases lay outside the gene matches. CDR3 length equals 17 residues. CDR1 is MDHEN and CDR2 is SYDVKM in the germline V gene. The CDR3 sequence is CATRGDPFSGRSYEQYF. The CDR3 coding sequence is TGTGCCACCAGGGGAGACCCATTTAGCGGGAGGTCCTACGAGCAGTACTTC.

V and J are TRBV4-2 and TRBJ2-3; the match to TRBD1 covers 12 bases. Germline loops: CDR1 LGHNA, CDR2 YNFKEQ. This CDR3 has 18 residues. Losses at the gene ends were 4 bases for V and 5 bases for J; bases not matched to a gene: 13. The CDR3 sequence is CASSPGHGTGGAEDTQYF. The CDR3 DNA follows: TGTGCCAGCAGCCCGGGCCACGGGACAGGGGGCGCGGAAGATACGCAGTATTTT.

The chain combines TRBV6-1 with TRBJ1-5; possible D gene TRBD1, 5 bases. Trimming took off 4 bases at V and 9 bases at J, with 13 bases between the two ends. The CDR3 contains 13 residues. Germline loops: CDR1 MNHNS, CDR2 SASEGT. The CDR3 DNA is TGTGCCAGCAGTGCAGGGCTCCTCGTGCCCCAGCATTTT. Translated, it gives CASSAGLLVPQHF.

This chain connects TRBV27 to TRBJ2-4; 7 bases are shared with TRBD1. Germline loops: CDR1 MNHEY, CDR2 SMNVEV (reference sequence). Trimming at V came to 3 bases and at J to 0 bases, leaving 8 bases not matched to a gene. This CDR3 contains 17 residues. CDR3 sequence reads: CASSFTLGTVAKNIQYF. The DNA for the CDR3 is TGTGCCAGCAGTTTCACATTGGGGACAGTAGCCAAAAACATTCAGTACTTC.

The chain carries TRBV5-8 and TRBJ2-7, with 12 bases aligning to TRBD2. Germline V gene lookup returns CDR1 SGHTS and CDR2 YDEGEE. The CDR3 extends over 16 amino acids. With 3 bases clipped from V and 4 bases from J, the junction kept 8 bases outside the gene matches. The CDR3 loop reads CASSSRTSGTKYEQYF. CDR3 sequence (DNA): TGTGCCAGCAGCTCCCGGACTAGCGGGACCAAATACGAGCAGTACTTC.

This clone was detected only once. The junction does not match germline at one end; this may be a read error. The chain links TRBV20-1 to TRBJ2-7, with 13 nucleotides matching TRBD2. The CDR3 totals 11 residues. In germline, CDR1 is DFQATT, CDR2 SNEGSKA (reference sequence). The CDR3: CSARGGTSGTF. The CDR3 DNA reads TGCAGTGCTAGAGGGGGGACTAGCGGGACTTTC.

This clone was recorded only once. This sequence joins TRBV5-6 and TRBJ2-7; TRBD2 matches 14 bases. The CDR3 loop spans 16 amino acids. Germline CDR1 is SGHDT and CDR2 is YYEEEE. J was trimmed by 1 base and V by 4 bases; bases with no gene match: 4. The CDR3 reads CASSLGLAGESYEQYF. CDR3 sequence (DNA): TGTGCCAGCAGCCTGGGACTAGCGGGAGAGTCCTACGAGCAGTACTTC.

This clone is a singleton in its sample. The V and J genes are TRBV5-8 and TRBJ1-4; D call uncertain. From germline, CDR1 is SGHTS and CDR2 YDEGEE. This CDR3 is 15 amino acids long. With 0 bases removed from V and 8 bases from J, the gap between germline ends came to 14 bases. The CDR3 DNA sequence: TGTGCCAGCAGCTTGGCCAGGTACAGTTACGAAAAACTGTTTTTT. It specifies CASSLARYSYEKLFF.

The chain joins TRBV9 to TRBJ2-1; 10 positions match TRBD2. The germline V gene encodes CDR1 SGDLS and CDR2 YYNGEE. V shed 1 base, J shed 7 bases, and the junction held 11 bases outside the gene matches. The CDR3 sequence is 17 residues long. The CDR3 DNA is TGTGCCAGCAGCGTAACCCCCGCGGGAGCGGGAGGGAATGAGCAGTTCTTC. The encoded protein is CASSVTPAGAGGNEQFF.

CDR3 DNA sequence: TGTGCCAGCAGCTTGTGGGTAGCGGGAAGCACAGATACGCAGTATTTT. Protein: CASSLWVAGSTDTQYF. The V call is TRBV7-8, the J call TRBJ2-3, with 8 bases identical to TRBD2. Germline CDR1 reads SGHVS; CDR2 reads FQNEAQ. V gave up 3 bases and J gave up 0 bases; unmatched junction bases: 5. The CDR3 is made up of 16 amino acids.

This chain joins TRBV9 and TRBJ2-5; D may be TRBD2 (5 bases). The CDR3 extends over 15 amino acids. V was clipped by 1 base and J by 5 bases, with 15 bases between them. Germline V gene data show CDR1 as SGDLS and CDR2 as YYNGEE. CDR3 residues: CASSVTIGPGETQYF. Here the CDR3 DNA reads TGTGCCAGCAGCGTAACGATTGGGCCGGGGGAGACCCAGTACTTC.

J is TRBJ2-2 and V is TRBV2; 8 bases line up with TRBD1. The V and J ends lost 8 bases and 5 bases, in that order; junction bases with no gene match: 10. The CDR3 is made up of 15 amino acids. CDR1 SNHLY and CDR2 FYNNEI come from the germline V gene. The CDR3 bases are TGTGCCAGCGGCCCTAGGACAGGGTCGACCGGGGAGCTGTTTTTT. Protein sequence: CASGPRTGSTGELFF. Full variable domain (rest looked up from reference TRBV2 and TRBJ2-2): EPEVTQTPSHQVTQMGQEVILRCVPISNHLYFYWYRQILGQKVEFLVSFYNNEISEKSEIFDDQFSVERPDGSNFTLKIRSTKLEDSAMYFCASGPRTGSTGELFFGEGSRLTVL.